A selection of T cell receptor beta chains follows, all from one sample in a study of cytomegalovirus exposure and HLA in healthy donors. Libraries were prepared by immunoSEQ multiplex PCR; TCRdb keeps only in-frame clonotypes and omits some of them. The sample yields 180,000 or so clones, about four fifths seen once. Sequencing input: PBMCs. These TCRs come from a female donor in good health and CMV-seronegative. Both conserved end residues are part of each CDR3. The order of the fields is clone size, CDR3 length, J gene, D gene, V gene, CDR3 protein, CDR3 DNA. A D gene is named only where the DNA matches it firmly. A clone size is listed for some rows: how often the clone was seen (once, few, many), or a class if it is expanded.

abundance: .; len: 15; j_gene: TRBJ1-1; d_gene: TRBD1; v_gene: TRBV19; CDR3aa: CASQGQGLPGTEAFF; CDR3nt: TGTGCCAGTCAGGGACAGGGGCTCCCGGGCACTGAAGCTTTCTTT
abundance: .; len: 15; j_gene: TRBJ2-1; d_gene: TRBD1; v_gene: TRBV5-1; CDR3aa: CASSLRQGINNEQFF; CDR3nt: TGCGCCAGCAGCTTACGACAGGGGATCAACAATGAGCAGTTCTTC
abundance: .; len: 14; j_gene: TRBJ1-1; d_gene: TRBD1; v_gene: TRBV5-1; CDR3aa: CASTPTGGSTEAFF; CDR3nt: TGCGCCAGCACCCCGACAGGGGGGTCGACTGAAGCTTTCTTT
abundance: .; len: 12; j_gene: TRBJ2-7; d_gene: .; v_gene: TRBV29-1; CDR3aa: CSVGGGPYEQYF; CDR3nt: TGCAGCGTTGGTGGCGGCCCCTACGAGCAGTACTTC
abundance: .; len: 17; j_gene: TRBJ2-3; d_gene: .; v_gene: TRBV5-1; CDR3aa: CASSWAAGLVVTDTQYF; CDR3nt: TGCGCCAGCAGCTGGGCGGCAGGGTTAGTAGTAACAGATACGCAGTATTTT
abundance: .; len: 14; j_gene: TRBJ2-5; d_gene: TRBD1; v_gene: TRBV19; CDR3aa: CASSFLTGGETQYF; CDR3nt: TGTGCCAGTAGTTTCCTGACAGGGGGAGAGACCCAGTACTTC
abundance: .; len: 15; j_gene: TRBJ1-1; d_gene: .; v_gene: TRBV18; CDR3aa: CASSPKGKGNTEAFF; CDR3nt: TGTGCCAGCTCACCGAAGGGGAAGGGGAACACTGAAGCTTTCTTT
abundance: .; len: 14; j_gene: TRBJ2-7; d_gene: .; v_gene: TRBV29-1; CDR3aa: CSVDLTGPGVEQYF; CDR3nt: TGCAGCGTTGACCTGACAGGGCCGGGAGTAGAGCAGTACTTC
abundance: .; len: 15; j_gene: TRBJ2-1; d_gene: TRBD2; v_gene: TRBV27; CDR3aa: CASSLYGTTYNEQFF; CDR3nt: TGTGCCAGCAGTTTATATGGGACTACTTACAATGAGCAGTTCTTC
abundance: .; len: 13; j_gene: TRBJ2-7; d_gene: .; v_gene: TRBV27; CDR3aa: CASSLGAAYEQYF; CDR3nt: TGTGCCAGCAGTCTGGGGGCCGCCTACGAGCAGTACTTC
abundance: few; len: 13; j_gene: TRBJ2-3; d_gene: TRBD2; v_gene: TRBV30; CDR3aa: CAFSGVSTDTQYF; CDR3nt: TGTGCCTTTAGCGGGGTTAGCACAGATACGCAGTATTTT
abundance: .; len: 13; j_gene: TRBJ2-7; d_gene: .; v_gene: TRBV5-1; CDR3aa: CASSLDSYYEQYF; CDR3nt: TGCGCCAGCAGCTTGGACTCTTACTACGAGCAGTACTTC
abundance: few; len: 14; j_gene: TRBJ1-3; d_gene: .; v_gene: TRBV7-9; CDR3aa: CASSLRPRGCTIYF; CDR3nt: TGTGCCAGCAGCTTAAGGCCTCGGGGGTGTACCATATATTTT
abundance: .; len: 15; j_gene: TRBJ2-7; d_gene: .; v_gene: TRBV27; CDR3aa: CASSSLGGAGREQYF; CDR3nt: TGTGCCAGCAGTTCCCTAGGGGGGGCGGGACGGGAGCAGTACTTC
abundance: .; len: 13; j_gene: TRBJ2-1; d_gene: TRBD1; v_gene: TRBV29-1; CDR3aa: CSAVGQGNNEQFF; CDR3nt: TGCAGCGCAGTGGGACAGGGGAACAATGAGCAGTTCTTC
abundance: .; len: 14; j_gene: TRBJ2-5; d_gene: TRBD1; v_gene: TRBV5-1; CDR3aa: CASSSTTGGFQQYF; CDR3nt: TGCGCCAGCAGCTCAACCACAGGGGGTTTCCAGCAGTACTTC
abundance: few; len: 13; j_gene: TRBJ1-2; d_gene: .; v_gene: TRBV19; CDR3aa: CASTPDRGRDYTF; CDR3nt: TGTGCCAGTACTCCAGATAGGGGGAGGGACTACACCTTC
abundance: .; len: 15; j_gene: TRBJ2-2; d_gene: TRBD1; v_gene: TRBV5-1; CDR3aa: CASSWGQGGTGELFF; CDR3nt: TGCGCCAGCAGCTGGGGACAGGGTGGAACCGGGGAGCTGTTTTTT
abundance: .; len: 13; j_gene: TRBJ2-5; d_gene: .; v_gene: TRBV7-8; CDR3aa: CASSFPQGETQYF; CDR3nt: TGTGCCAGCAGCTTCCCCCAGGGGGAGACCCAGTACTTC
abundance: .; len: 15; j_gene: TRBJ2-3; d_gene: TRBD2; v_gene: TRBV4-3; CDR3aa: CASSHLGRASDTQYF; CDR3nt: TGCGCCAGCAGCCACCTCGGGAGGGCCTCAGATACGCAGTATTTT
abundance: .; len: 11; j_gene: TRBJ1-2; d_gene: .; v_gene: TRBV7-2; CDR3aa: CASSLGLGYTF; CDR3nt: TGTGCCAGCAGCTTAGGCCTAGGCTACACCTTC
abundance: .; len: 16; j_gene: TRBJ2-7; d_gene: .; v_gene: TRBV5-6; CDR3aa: CASSTLQLSPFYEQYF; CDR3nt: TGTGCCAGCAGCACCCTTCAACTGTCGCCATTTTACGAGCAGTACTTC
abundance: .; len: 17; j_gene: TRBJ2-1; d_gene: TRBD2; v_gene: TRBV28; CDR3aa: CASSIGLGGGRVNEQFF; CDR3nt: TGTGCCAGCAGTATAGGCTTAGGAGGCGGGAGGGTAAATGAGCAGTTCTTC
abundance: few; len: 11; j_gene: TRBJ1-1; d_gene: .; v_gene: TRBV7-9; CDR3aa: CASSFITEAFF; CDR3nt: TGTGCCAGCAGCTTTATCACTGAAGCTTTCTTT
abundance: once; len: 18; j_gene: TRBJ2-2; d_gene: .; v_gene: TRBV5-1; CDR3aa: CASSLFTGGRSNTGELFF; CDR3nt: TGCGCCAGCAGCTTGTTTACCGGGGGGCGGTCGAACACCGGGGAGCTGTTTTTT
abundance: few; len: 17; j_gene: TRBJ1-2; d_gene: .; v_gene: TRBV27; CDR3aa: CASSFPRQDDIPYGYTF; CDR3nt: TGTGCCAGCAGTTTCCCACGACAGGACGATATACCCTATGGCTACACCTTC
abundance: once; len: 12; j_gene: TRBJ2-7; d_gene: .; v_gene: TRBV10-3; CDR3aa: CAISEPSYEQYF; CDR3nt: TGTGCCATCAGTGAGCCTTCCTACGAGCAGTACTTC
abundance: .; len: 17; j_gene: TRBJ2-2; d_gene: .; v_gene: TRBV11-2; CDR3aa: CASSLVVSAGWAGELFF; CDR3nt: TGTGCCAGCAGCTTAGTAGTTAGTGCAGGGTGGGCCGGGGAGCTGTTTTTT
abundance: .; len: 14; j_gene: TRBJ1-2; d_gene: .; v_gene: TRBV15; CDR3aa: CATSRDRQDYGYTF; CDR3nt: TGTGCCACCAGCAGAGATCGACAGGACTATGGCTACACCTTC
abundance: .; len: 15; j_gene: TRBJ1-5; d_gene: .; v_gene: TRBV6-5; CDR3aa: CASSYRGGSNQPQHF; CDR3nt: TGTGCCAGCAGTTATCGGGGAGGCAGCAATCAGCCCCAGCATTTT
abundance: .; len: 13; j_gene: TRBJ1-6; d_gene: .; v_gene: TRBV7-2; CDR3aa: CASSIYRDSPLHF; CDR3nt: TGTGCCAGCAGCATTTACAGGGACTCACCCCTCCACTTT
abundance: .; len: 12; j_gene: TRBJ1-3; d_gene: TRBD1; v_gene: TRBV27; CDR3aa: CASYLRDRGLHF; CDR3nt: TGTGCCAGCTACCTCCGGGACAGGGGGCTACATTTT
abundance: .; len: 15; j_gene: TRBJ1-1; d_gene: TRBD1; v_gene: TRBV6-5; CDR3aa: CASSYPGQGEDEAFF; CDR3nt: TGTGCCAGCAGTTATCCGGGACAGGGAGAGGATGAAGCTTTCTTT
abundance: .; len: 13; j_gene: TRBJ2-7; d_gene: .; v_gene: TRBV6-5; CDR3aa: CASSYRGGGEQYF; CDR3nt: TGTGCCAGCAGTTACCGGGGAGGGGGCGAGCAGTACTTC
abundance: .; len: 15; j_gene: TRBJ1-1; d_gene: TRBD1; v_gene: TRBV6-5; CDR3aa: CASSYVGTGNTEAFF; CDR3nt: TGTGCCAGCAGTTACGTAGGGACAGGGAACACTGAAGCTTTCTTT
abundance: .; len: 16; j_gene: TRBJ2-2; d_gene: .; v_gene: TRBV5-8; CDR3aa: CASSLAVDVRAGELFF; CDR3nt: TGTGCCAGCAGCTTGGCCGTCGATGTTAGAGCTGGGGAGCTGTTTTTT
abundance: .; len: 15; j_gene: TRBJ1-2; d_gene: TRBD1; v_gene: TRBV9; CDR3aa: CASSVQGTANYGYTF; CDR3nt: TGTGCCAGCAGCGTACAGGGGACAGCTAACTATGGCTACACCTTC
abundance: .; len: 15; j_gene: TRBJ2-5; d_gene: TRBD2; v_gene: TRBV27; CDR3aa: CASSLRRGDGETQYF; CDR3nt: TGTGCCAGCAGTTTAAGGCGGGGGGATGGGGAGACCCAGTACTTC
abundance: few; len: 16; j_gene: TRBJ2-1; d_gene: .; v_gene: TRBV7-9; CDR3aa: CASSLKGGISYNEQFF; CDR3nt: TGTGCCAGCAGCTTGAAGGGCGGGATCAGCTACAATGAGCAGTTCTTC
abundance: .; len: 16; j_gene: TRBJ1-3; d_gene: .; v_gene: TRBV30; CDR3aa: CALWTDMTSSGNTIYF; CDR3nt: TGTGCCTTATGGACAGATATGACCAGCTCTGGAAACACCATATATTTT
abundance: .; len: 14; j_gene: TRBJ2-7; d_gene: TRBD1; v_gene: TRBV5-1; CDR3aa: CASSSGTGVYEQYF; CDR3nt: TGCGCCAGCAGCTCAGGGACAGGGGTCTACGAGCAGTACTTC
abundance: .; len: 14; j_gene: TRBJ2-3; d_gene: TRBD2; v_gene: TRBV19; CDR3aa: CASSIAGGPDTQYF; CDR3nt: TGTGCCAGTAGCATAGCGGGAGGGCCAGATACGCAGTATTTT
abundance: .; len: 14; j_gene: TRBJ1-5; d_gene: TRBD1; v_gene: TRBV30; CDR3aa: CAWGGQGAPQPQHF; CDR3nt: TGTGCCTGGGGTGGACAGGGGGCCCCTCAGCCCCAGCATTTT
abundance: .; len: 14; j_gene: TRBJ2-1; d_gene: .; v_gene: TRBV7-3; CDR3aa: CASSLFSGEHEQFF; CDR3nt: TGTGCCAGCAGCTTATTTAGCGGAGAACATGAGCAGTTCTTC
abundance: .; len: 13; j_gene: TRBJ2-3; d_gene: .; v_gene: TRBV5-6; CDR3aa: CASSRDSPDTQYF; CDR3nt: TGTGCCAGCAGCAGGGACTCCCCCGATACGCAGTATTTT
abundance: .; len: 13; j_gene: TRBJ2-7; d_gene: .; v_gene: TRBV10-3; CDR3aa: CAISGQSSYEQYF; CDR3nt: TGTGCCATCAGTGGACAGTCCAGCTACGAGCAGTACTTC
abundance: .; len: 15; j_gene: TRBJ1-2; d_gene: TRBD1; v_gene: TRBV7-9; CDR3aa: CSSSETGGANYGYTF; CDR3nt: TGTTCCAGCAGCGAGACAGGGGGGGCTAACTATGGCTACACCTTC
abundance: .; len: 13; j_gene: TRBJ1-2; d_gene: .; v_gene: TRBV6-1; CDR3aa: CASSPTGDMGYTF; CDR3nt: TGTGCCAGCAGTCCGACGGGGGATATGGGCTACACCTTC
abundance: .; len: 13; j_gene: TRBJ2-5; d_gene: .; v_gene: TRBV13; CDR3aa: CASSKAGTETQYF; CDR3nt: TGTGCCAGCAGCAAAGCGGGCACGGAGACCCAGTACTTC
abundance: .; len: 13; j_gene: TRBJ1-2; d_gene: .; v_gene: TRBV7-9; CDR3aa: CASSFLVYYGYTF; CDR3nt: TGTGCCAGCAGCTTTTTAGTATACTATGGCTACACCTTC
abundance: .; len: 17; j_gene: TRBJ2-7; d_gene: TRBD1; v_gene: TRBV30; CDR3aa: CAWSVLMRDRGIYEQYF; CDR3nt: TGTGCCTGGAGTGTACTGATGAGGGACAGGGGGATCTACGAGCAGTACTTC
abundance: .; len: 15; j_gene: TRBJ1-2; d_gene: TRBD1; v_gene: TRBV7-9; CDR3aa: CASSFPGQGDYGYTF; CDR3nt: TGTGCCAGCAGCTTTCCAGGACAGGGCGACTATGGCTACACCTTC
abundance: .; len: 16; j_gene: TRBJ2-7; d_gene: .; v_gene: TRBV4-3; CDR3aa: CASSPTRTGWTDEQYF; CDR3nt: TGCGCCAGCAGCCCCACCCGAACAGGGTGGACCGACGAGCAGTACTTC
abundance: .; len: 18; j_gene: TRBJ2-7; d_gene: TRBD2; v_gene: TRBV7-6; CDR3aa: CASSLLPLTSGASYEQYF; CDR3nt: TGTGCCAGCAGCTTACTCCCCCTGACTAGCGGGGCATCCTACGAGCAGTACTTC
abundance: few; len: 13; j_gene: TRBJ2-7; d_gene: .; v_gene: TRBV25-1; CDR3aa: CASKDSHYYEQYF; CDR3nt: TGTGCCAGCAAGGACAGTCATTACTACGAGCAGTACTTC
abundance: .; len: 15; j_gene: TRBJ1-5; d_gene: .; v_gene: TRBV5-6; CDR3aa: CASSLSLSSNQPQHF; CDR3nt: TGTGCCAGCAGCTTGTCTTTAAGCAGCAATCAGCCCCAGCATTTT
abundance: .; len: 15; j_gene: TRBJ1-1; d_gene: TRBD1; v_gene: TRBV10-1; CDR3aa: CASTGTGPVDTEAFF; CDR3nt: TGCGCCAGCACCGGGACAGGGCCCGTGGACACTGAAGCTTTCTTT
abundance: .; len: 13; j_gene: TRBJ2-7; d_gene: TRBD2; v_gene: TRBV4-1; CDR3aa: CASSQDPPGLEHF; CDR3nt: TGCGCCAGCAGCCAAGATCCCCCGGGACTAGAACACTTC
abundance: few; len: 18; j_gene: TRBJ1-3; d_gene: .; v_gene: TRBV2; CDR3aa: CASSDWGLTALEGNTIYF; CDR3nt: TGTGCCAGCAGTGATTGGGGACTGACAGCTCTCGAGGGAAACACCATATATTTT
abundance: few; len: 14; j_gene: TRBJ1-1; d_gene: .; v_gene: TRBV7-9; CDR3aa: CASSRFGVNTEAFF; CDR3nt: TGTGCCAGCAGCCGTTTCGGAGTGAACACTGAAGCTTTCTTT